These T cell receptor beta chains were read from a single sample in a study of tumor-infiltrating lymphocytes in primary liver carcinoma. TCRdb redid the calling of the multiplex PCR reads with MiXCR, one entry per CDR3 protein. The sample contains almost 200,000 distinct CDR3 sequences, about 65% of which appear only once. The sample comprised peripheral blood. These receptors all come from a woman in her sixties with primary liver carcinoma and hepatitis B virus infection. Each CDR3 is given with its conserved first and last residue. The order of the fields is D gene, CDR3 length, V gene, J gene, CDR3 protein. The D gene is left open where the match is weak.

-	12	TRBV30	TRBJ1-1	CAWSLMRGQAFF
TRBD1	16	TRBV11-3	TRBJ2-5	CASSITTTGNGGTQYF
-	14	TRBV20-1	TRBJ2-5	CSARADQGSETQYF
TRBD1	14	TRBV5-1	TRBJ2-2	CASSPRGRTGELFF
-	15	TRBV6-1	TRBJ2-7	CANPGWAKSSYEQYF
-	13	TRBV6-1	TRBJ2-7	CASSDVGLDEQYF
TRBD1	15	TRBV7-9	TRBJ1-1	CASSSRQGRNTEAFF
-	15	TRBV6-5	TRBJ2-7	CASSYRFTDSYEQYF
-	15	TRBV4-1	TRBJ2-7	CASSQGVVRADEQYF
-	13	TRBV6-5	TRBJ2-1	CASSRRGYNEQFF
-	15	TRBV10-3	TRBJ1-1	CAIREGRGAYTEAFF
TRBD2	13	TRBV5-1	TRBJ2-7	CASSDGGAYEQYF
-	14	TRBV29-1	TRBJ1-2	CSVIVSDIMEGYTF
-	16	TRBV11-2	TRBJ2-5	CTSSLARAWKLETQYF
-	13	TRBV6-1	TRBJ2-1	CATGGSYHTEQFF
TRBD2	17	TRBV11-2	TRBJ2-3	CASSLDSTGTSIDTQYF
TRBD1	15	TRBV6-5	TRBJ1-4	CASTYRQGMWEKLFF
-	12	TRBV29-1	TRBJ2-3	CSVDRNTDTRYF
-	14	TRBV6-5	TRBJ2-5	CASRDTRRQETQYF
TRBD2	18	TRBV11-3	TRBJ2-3	CASSLALAGALITDTQYF
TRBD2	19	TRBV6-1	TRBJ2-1	CASSQITRTSGRRDNEQFF
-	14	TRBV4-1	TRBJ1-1	CASSQQGLSQEAFF
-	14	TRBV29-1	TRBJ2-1	CSVTLRGTHNEKFF
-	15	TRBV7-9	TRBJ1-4	CASSLGPQPNEKLFF
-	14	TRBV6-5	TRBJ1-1	CASRWEITNTEAFF
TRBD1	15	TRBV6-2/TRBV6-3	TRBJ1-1	CASSPWDRGFTEAVF
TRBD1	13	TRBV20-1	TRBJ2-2	CSAQGALSGELFF
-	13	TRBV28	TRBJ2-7	CASSFLGAYQQYF
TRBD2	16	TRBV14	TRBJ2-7	CVSRQSRLAGASELYF
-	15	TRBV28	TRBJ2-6	CASSSQGYGANVLTF
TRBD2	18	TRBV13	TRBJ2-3	CASSPRTSGRTDTDTQYF
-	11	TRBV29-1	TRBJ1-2	CSVLHREVTVF
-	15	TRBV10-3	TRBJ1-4	CGISDAGSTNEKLFF
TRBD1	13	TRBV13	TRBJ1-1	CASSPGQDTEAFF
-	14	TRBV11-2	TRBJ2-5	CTSSRWGVLETQYF
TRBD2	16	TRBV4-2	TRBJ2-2	CASSQRSAGAGGELFF
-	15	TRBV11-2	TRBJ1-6	CASSLETGGNSPLHF
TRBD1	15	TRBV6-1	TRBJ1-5	CASSEQNRGSQPQHF
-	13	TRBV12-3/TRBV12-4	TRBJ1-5	CASSLGRRQPQHF
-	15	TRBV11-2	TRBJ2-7	CASSLVGGLHYEQYF